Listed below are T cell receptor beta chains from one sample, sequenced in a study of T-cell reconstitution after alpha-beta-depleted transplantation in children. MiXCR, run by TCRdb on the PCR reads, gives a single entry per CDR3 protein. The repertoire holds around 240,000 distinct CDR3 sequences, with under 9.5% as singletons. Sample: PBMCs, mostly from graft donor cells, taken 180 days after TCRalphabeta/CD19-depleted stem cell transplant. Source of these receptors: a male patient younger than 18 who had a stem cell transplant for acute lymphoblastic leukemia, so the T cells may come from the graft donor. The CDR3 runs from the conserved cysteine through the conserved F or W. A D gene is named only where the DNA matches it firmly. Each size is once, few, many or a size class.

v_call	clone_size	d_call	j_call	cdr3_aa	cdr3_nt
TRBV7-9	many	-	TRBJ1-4	CASSLDSATNEKLFF	TGTGCCAGCAGCTTAGATAGTGCAACTAATGAAAAACTGTTTTTT
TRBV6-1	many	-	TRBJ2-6	CASAVNVLTF	TGTGCCAGCGCCGTCAACGTCCTGACTTTC
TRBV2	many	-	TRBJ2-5	CASSEPGQSKETQYF	TGTGCCAGCAGTGAACCCGGACAGTCCAAAGAGACCCAGTACTTC
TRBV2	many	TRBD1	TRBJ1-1	CASSLNRGGTNTEAFF	TGTGCCAGCAGTCTCAACAGGGGGGGGACGAACACTGAAGCTTTCTTT
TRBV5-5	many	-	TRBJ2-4	CASSFAVATQAKNIQYF	TGTGCCAGCAGCTTTGCGGTAGCGACGCAAGCCAAAAACATTCAGTACTTC
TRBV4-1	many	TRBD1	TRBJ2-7	CASSQATGQGTHEQYF	TGCGCCAGCAGCCAAGCGACGGGACAGGGGACCCACGAGCAGTACTTC
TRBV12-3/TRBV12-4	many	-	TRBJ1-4	CASSFGGRRKREKLFF	TGTGCCAGCAGTTTTGGGGGGCGACGGAAAAGGGAAAAACTGTTTTTT
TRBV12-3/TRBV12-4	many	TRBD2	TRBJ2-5	CASSSPGGPQETQYF	TGTGCCAGCAGTTCCCCGGGGGGACCCCAAGAGACCCAGTACTTC
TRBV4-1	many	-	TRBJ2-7	CASSLLGGGGPYEQYF	TGCGCCAGCAGCCTCCTGGGAGGTGGCGGGCCCTACGAGCAGTACTTC
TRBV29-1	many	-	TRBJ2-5	CSVVLGETQYF	TGCAGCGTTGTTCTCGGAGAGACCCAGTACTTC
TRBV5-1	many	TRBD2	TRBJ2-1	CASSLSGLAGRGYNEQFF	TGCGCCAGCAGCTTGAGCGGGCTAGCGGGAAGGGGATACAATGAGCAGTTCTTC
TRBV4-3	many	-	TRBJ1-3	CASSQVQSSGNTIYF	TGCGCCAGCAGCCAAGTCCAAAGCTCTGGAAACACCATATATTTT